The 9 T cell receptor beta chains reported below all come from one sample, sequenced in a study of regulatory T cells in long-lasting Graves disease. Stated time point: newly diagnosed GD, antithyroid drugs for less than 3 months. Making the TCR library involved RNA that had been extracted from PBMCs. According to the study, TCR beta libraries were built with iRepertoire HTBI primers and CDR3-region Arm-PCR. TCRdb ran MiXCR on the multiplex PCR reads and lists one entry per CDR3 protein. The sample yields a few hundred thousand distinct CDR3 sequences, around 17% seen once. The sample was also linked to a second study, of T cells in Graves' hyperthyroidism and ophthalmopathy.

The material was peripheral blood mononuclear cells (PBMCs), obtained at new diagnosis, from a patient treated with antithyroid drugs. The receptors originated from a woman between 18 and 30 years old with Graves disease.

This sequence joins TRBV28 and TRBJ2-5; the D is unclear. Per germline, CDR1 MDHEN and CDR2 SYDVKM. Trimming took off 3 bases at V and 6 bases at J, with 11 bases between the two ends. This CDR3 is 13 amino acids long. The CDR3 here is CASSLKVAKTQYF. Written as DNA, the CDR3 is TGTGCCAGCAGTTTGAAAGTTGCCAAGACCCAGTACTTC.

DNA for the CDR3: TGTGCCATCAGTGAGGCAGATACGCAGTATTTT. Translation: CAISEADTQYF. The genes are TRBV10-3 and TRBJ2-3; D is undetermined. V was trimmed by 2 bases and J by 4 bases, leaving 1 base between them. CDR1 and CDR2 from the germline V gene are ENHRY and SYGVKD. The CDR3 extends over 11 amino acids.

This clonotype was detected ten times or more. The CDR3 spells CATSDPVGYGYTF. In nucleotides, the CDR3 is TGTGCCACCAGTGATCCGGTTGGTTATGGCTACACCTTC. This chain connects TRBV24-1 to TRBJ1-2; no clear D gene. V lost 3 bases, J lost 5 bases, and 9 bases lay in between. CDR3 length: 13 amino acids. In germline, CDR1 is KGHDR, CDR2 SFDVKD.

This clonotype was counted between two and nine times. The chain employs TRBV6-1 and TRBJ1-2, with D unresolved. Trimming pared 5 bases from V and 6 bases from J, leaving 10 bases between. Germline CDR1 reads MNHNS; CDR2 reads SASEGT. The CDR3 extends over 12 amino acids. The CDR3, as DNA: TGTGCCAGCAGTCCGACAAGTCATGGCTACACCTTC. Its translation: CASSPTSHGYTF.

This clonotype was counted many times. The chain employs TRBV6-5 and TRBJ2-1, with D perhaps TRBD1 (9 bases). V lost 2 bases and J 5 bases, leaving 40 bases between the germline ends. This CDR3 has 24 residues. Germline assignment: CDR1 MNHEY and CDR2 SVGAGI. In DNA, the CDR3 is TGTGCCAGCAGTTACCTCCGACTCCGGGACAGGGACAACGTTGGTAGCGGGATTGACAATGAGCAGTTCTTC. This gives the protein CASSYLRLRDRDNVGSGIDNEQFF.

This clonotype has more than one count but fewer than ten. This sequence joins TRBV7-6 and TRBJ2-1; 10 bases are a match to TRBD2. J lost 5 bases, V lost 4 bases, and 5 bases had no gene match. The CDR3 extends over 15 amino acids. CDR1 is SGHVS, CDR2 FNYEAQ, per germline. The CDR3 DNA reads TGTGCCAGCAGCTCTAGCGGGAGTAGACACAATGAGCAGTTCTTC. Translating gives CASSSSGSRHNEQFF.

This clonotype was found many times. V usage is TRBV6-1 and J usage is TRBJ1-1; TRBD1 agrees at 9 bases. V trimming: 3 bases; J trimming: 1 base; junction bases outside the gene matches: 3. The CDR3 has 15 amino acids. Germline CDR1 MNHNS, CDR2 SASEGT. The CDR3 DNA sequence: TGTGCCAGCAGTGACCCGGGACAGGGGAACACTGAAGCTTTCTTT. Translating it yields CASSDPGQGNTEAFF.

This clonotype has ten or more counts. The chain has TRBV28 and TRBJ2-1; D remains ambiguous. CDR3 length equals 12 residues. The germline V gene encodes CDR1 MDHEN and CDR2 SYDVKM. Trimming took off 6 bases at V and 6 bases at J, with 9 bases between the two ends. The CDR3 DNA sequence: TGTGCCAGCAGATCCGTACGCAATGAGCAGTTCTTC. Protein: CASRSVRNEQFF.

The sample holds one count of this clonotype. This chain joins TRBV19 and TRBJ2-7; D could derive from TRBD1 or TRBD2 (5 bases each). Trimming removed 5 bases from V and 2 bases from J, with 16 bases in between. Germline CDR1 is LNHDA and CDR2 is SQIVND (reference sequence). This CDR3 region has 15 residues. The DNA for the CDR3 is TGTGCCAGTAGTCCCGGGACGCATTTAACCTACGAGCAGTACTTC. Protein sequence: CASSPGTHLTYEQYF.